The 9 T cell receptor beta chains given below trace back to one sample, sequenced in a study of T cell responses to AZD1222 COVID-19 vaccine. Repertoires were generated with immunoSEQ multiplex PCR, while TCRdb's copy carries only in-frame clones and drops some. The data contain about 97,000 clones, roughly 91% of them seen just once; the ten biggest clones take up 6.5% to 8%. The specimen was peripheral blood, collected on day 0 of AZD1222 vaccination. These receptors all stem from an adult in good health.

This chain connects TRBV20-1 to TRBJ1-3, with 10 bases fitting TRBD1. CDR1 and CDR2 from the germline V gene are DFQATT and SNEGSKA (reference sequence). The CDR3 is made up of 17 amino acids. V lost 3 bases and J lost 2; bases outside the gene matches: 10. This CDR3 reads CSASGQTGGPAGNTIYF. DNA for the CDR3: TGCAGTGCTAGTGGACAGACAGGGGGCCCCGCTGGAAACACCATATATTTT.

The chain links TRBV25-1 to TRBJ1-4; D may be TRBD1 (5 bases). This CDR3 comprises 15 residues. Looked up from germline, CDR1 is MGHDK and CDR2 is SYGVNS. V was trimmed by 1 base and J by 5 bases, leaving 11 bases between them. CDR3 in amino acids: CASSEFQGGNEKLFF. The CDR3 DNA reads TGTGCCAGCAGTGAATTCCAGGGAGGGAATGAAAAACTGTTTTTT.

The CDR3 here is CASSFDRNTGELFF. The CDR3 region has the DNA TGTGCCAGCAGCTTTGATCGGAACACCGGGGAGCTGTTTTTT. The chain employs TRBV13 and TRBJ2-2, with no clear D. Trimming shortened V by 3 bases and J by 1 base, and 6 bases separated the two germline ends. Germline V lookup: CDR1 PRHDT, CDR2 FYEKMQ (reference sequence). The CDR3 has 14 residues.

The chain combines TRBV6-2 or TRBV6-3 with TRBJ1-1; D remains unclear. CDR3 length equals 17 residues. With 2 bases removed from V and 1 base from J, the gap between germline ends came to 17 bases. Per germline, CDR1 MNHEY and CDR2 SVGEGT. CDR3 region: CASSYQLRTGWNTEAFF. CDR3 nucleotide sequence: TGTGCCAGCAGTTACCAACTTAGGACGGGCTGGAACACTGAAGCTTTCTTT.

This clone was seen a handful of times. This rearrangement joins TRBV21-1 to TRBJ1-2. TRBV21-1 is labeled a pseudogene. This CDR3 comprises 14 residues. The CDR3 protein is CASSKGSGSYGYTF. The CDR3 DNA sequence: TGTGCCAGCAGCAAAGGGTCCGGGTCCTATGGCTACACCTTC.

This sequence joins TRBV2 and TRBJ2-7; D is ambiguous. The V and J ends lost 0 bases and 1 base respectively, with 13 bases between them. Looked up from germline, CDR1 is SNHLY and CDR2 is FYNNEI. The CDR3 has 16 residues. CDR3 protein: CASSEAALYSSYEQYF. DNA of the CDR3: TGTGCCAGCAGTGAAGCGGCGCTTTACTCGTCCTACGAGCAGTACTTC.

V and J are TRBV5-1 and TRBJ2-3; 7 bases agree with TRBD2. This CDR3 contains 15 residues. Trimming took 5 bases from V and 3 from J; bases not matched to a gene: 9. Germline lookup yields CDR1 SGHRS and CDR2 YFSETQ. The CDR3 is CASRMASGSTDTQYF. Here the CDR3 DNA reads TGCGCCAGCAGGATGGCTAGCGGTTCGACAGATACGCAGTATTTT. Using reference TRBV5-1 and TRBJ2-3 for the parts outside the CDR3, the full variable domain is KAGVTQTPRYLIKTRGQQVTLSCSPISGHRSVSWYQQTPGQGLQFLFEYFSETQRNKGNFPGRFSGRQFSNSRSEMNVSTLELGDSALYLCASRMASGSTDTQYFGPGTRLTVL.

The J gene is TRBJ2-3, the V gene TRBV20-1; maybe TRBD2 (6 bases). V lost 3 bases and J 2 bases, leaving 9 bases between the germline ends. There are 13 residues in the CDR3. CDR1 is DFQATT and CDR2 is SNEGSKA in the germline V gene (reference sequence). The CDR3 nucleotides are TGCAGTGCTAGTAGCGGACTCACAGATACGCAGTATTTT. This encodes CSASSGLTDTQYF.

The chain couples TRBV5-5 to TRBJ2-7; D is possibly TRBD2 (5 bases). Germline V lookup: CDR1 SGHKS, CDR2 YYEKEE (reference sequence). There are 16 residues in the CDR3. V lost 5 bases, J lost 5 bases, and 23 bases lay in between. The chain's CDR3 is CASRVSLGRSFDEQYF. The DNA of the CDR3 is TGTGCCAGCAGGGTTTCACTAGGTCGGAGTTTCGACGAGCAGTACTTC.